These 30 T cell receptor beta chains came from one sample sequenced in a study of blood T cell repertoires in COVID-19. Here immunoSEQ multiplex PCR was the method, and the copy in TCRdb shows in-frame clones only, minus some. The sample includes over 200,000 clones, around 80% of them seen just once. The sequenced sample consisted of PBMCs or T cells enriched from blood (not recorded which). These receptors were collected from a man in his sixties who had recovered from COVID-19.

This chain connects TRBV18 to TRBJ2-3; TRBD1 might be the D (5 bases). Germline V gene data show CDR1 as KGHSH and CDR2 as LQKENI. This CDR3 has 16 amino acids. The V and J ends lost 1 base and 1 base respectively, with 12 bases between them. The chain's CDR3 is CASSPRTGGGTDTQYF. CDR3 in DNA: TGTGCCAGCTCACCACGAACAGGTGGCGGCACAGATACGCAGTATTTT.

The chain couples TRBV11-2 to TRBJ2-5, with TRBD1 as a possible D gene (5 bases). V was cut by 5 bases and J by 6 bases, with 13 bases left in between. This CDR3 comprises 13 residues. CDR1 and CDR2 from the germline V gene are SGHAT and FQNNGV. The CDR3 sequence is CASSLDQGKTQYF. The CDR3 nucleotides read TGTGCCAGCAGCCTGGACCAGGGAAAGACCCAGTACTTC. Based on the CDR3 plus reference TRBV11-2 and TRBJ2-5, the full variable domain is EAGVAQSPRYKIIEKRQSVAFWCNPISGHATLYWYQQILGQGPKLLIQFQNNGVVDDSQLPKDRFSAERLKGVDSTLKIQPAKLEDSAVYLCASSLDQGKTQYFGPGTRLLVL.

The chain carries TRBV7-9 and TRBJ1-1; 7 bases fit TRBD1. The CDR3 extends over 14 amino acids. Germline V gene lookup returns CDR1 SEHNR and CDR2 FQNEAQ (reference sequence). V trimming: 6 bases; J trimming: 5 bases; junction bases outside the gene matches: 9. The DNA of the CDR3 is TGTGCCAGCAGTCGAGGCGGGACAGTTACTGAAGCTTTCTTT. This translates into CASSRGGTVTEAFF. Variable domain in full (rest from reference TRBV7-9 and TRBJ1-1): DTGVSQNPRHKITKRGQNVTFRCDPISEHNRLYWYRQTLGQGPEFLTYFQNEAQLEKSRLLSDRFSAERPKGSFSTLEIQRTEQGDSAMYLCASSRGGTVTEAFFGQGTRLTVV.

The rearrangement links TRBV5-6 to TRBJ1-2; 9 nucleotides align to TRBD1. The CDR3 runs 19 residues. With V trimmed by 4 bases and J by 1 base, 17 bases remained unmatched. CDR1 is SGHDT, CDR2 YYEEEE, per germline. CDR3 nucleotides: TGTGCCAGCAGCCGGCGAACAGGGGGCGCGGAGCCTTTTAACTATGGCTACACCTTC. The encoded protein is CASSRRTGGAEPFNYGYTF.

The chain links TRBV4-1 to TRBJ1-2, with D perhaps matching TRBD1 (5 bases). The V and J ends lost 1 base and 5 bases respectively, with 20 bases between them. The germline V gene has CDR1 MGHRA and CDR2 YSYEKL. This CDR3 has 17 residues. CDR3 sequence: CASSQGDVEGWRYGYTF. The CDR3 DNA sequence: TGCGCCAGCAGCCAAGGAGACGTGGAGGGGTGGAGGTATGGCTACACCTTC.

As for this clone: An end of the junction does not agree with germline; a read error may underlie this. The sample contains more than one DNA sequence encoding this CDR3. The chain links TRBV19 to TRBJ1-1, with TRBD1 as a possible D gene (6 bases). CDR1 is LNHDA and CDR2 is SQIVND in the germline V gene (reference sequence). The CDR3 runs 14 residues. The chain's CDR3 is CASSRQVGNTEAFF. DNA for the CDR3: TGTGCTAGTAGTAGACAGGTGGGGAACACTGAAGCTTTCTTT. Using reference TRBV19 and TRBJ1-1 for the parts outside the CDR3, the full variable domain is DGGITQSPKYLFRKEGQNVTLSCEQNLNHDAMYWYRQDPGQGLRLIYYSQIVNDFQKGDIAEGYSVSREKKESFPLTVTSAQKNPTAFYLCASSRQVGNTEAFFGQGTRLTVV.

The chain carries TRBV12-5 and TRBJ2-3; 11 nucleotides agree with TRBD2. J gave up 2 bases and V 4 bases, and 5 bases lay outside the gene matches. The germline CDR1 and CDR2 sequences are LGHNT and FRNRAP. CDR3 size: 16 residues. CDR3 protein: CASGSGTSGPTDTQYF. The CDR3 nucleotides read TGTGCTAGTGGTTCCGGGACTAGCGGCCCCACAGATACGCAGTATTTT. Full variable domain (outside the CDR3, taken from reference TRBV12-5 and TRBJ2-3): DARVTQTPRHKVTEMGQEVTMRCQPILGHNTVFWYRQTMMQGLELLAYFRNRAPLDDSGMPKDRFSAEMPDATLATLKIQPSEPRDSAVYFCASGSGTSGPTDTQYFGPGTRLTVL.

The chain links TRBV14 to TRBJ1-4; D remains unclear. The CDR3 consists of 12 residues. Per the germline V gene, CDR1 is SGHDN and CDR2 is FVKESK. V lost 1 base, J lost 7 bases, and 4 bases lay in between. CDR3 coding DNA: TGTGCCAGCAGCCAAGGGGCTGAAAAACTGTTTTTT. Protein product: CASSQGAEKLFF.

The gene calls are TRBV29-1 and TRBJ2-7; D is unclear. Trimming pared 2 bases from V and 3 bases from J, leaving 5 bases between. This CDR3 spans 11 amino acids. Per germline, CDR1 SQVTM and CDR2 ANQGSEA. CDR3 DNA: TGCAGCGTTGAAAGTAGCTACGAGCAGTACTTC. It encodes CSVESSYEQYF.

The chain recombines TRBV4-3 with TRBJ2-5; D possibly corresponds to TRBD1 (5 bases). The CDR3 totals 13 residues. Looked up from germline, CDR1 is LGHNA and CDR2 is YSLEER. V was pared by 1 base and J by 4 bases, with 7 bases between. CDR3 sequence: CASSQARAETQYF. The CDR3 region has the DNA TGCGCCAGCAGCCAAGCCAGGGCAGAGACCCAGTACTTC.

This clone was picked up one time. Written as DNA, the CDR3 is TGTGCCAGCAGTTCAGCAGGAGGGTCATTTGAAGCTTTCTTT. This sequence encodes CASSSAGGSFEAFF. J is TRBJ1-1 and V is TRBV27; D is undetermined. V lost 4 bases to trimming and J lost 7 bases, with 16 bases between them. The CDR3 is 14 amino acids. The germline V gene encodes CDR1 MNHEY and CDR2 SMNVEV (reference sequence).

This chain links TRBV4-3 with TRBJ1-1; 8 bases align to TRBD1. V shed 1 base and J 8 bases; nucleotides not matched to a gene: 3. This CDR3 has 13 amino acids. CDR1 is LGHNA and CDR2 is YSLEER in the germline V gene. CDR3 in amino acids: CASSQGGDREAFF. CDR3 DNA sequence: TGCGCCAGCAGCCAAGGAGGGGACAGGGAAGCTTTCTTT.

The CDR3 region has the DNA TGTGCCACCAGGGGAAACAGGGGGAACACTGAAGCTTTCTTT. This sequence encodes CATRGNRGNTEAFF. The genes are TRBV24-1 and TRBJ1-1, with 7 bases lining up with TRBD1. This CDR3 comprises 14 residues. V lost 7 bases and J lost 1; bases outside the gene matches: 5. Germline lookup yields CDR1 KGHDR and CDR2 SFDVKD.

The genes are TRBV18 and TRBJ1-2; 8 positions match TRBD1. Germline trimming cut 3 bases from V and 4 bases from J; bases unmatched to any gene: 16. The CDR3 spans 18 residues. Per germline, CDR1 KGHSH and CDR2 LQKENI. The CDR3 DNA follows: TGTGCCAGCTCACCCTACCAATCCGCAGGGGGCCCCAGCTATGGCTACACCTTC. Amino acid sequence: CASSPYQSAGGPSYGYTF.

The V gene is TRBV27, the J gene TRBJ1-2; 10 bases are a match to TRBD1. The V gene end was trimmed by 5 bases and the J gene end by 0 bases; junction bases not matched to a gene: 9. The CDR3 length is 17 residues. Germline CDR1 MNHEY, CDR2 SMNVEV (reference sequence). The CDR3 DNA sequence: TGTGCCAGCAGTCTCCGCCGGGACAGGGGAGCTAACTATGGCTACACCTTC. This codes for CASSLRRDRGANYGYTF.

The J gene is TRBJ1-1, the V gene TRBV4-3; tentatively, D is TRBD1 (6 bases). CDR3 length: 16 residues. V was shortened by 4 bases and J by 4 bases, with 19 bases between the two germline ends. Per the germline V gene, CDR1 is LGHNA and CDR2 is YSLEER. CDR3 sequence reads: CASSPRFGGATTEAFF. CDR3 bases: TGCGCCAGCAGCCCTCGGTTTGGGGGGGCGACCACTGAAGCTTTCTTT.

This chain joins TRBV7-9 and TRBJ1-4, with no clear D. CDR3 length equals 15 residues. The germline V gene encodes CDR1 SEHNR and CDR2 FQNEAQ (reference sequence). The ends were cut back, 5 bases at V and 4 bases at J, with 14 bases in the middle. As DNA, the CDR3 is TGTGCCAGCAGCCCTAACGCGGAGGTTAATGAAAAACTGTTTTTT. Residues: CASSPNAEVNEKLFF.

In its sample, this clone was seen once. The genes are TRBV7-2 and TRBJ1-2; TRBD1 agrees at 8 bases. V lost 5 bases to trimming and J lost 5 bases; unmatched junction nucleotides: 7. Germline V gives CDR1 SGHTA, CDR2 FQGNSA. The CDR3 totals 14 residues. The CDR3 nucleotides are TGTGCCAGCAGCGCCACAGGGGGTGAATATGGCTACACCTTC. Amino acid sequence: CASSATGGEYGYTF.

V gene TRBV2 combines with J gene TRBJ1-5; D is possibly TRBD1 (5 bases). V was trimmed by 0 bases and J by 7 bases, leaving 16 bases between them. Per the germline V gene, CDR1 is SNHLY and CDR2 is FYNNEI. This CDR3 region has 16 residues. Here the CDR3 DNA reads TGTGCCAGCAGTGAAGCGCTTCTAGGGGTCGGACAGCCCCAGCATTTT. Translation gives CASSEALLGVGQPQHF.

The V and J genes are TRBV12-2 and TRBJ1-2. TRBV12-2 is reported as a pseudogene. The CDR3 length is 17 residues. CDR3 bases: TGTGCAAGTCGCTCGGGACGGACTATGGAGTCTAACTATGGCTACACCTTC. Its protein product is CASRSGRTMESNYGYTF.

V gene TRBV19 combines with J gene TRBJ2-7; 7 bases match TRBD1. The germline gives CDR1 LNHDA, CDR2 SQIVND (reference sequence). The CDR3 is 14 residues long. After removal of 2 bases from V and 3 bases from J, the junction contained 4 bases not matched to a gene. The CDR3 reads CASSIQAGGYEQYF. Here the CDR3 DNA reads TGTGCCAGTAGTATACAGGCAGGGGGCTACGAGCAGTACTTC.

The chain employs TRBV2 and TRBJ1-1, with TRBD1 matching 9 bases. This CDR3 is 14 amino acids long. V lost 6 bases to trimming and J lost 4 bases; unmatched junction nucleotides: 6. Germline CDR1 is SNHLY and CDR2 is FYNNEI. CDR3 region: CASRRQGGLTEAFF. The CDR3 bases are TGTGCCAGCAGACGACAGGGGGGCCTCACTGAAGCTTTCTTT.

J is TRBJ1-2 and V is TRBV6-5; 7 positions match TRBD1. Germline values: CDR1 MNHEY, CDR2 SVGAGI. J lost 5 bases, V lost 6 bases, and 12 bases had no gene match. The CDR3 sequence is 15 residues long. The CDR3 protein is CASRMEGTASYGYTF. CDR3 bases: TGTGCCAGCAGAATGGAGGGGACAGCGTCGTATGGCTACACCTTC.

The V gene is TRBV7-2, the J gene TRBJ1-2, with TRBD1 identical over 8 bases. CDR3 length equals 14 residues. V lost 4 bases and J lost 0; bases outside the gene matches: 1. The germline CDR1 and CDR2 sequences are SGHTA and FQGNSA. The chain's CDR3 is CASSSRGPNYGYTF. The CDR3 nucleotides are TGTGCCAGCAGCTCCAGGGGGCCTAACTATGGCTACACCTTC. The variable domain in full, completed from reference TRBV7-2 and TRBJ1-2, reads GAGVSQSPSNKVTEKGKDVELRCDPISGHTALYWYRQSLGQGLEFLIYFQGNSAPDKSGLPSDRFSAERTGGSVSTLTIQRTQQEDSAVYLCASSSRGPNYGYTFGSGTRLTVV.

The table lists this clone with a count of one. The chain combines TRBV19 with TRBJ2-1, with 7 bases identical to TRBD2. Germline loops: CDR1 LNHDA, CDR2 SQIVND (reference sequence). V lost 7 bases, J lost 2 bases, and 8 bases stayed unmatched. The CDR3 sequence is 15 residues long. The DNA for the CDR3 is TGTGCCAGTATAGGAACGGGAGGACCCTACAATGAGCAGTTCTTC. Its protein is CASIGTGGPYNEQFF. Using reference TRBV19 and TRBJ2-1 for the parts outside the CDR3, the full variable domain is DGGITQSPKYLFRKEGQNVTLSCEQNLNHDAMYWYRQDPGQGLRLIYYSQIVNDFQKGDIAEGYSVSREKKESFPLTVTSAQKNPTAFYLCASIGTGGPYNEQFFGPGTRLTVL.

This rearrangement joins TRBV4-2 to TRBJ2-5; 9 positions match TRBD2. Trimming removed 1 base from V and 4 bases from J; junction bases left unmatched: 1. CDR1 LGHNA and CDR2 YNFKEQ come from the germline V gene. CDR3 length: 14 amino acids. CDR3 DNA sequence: TGTGCCAGCAGCCAAGGCGGGGGGGGAGAGACCCAGTACTTC. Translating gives CASSQGGGGETQYF.

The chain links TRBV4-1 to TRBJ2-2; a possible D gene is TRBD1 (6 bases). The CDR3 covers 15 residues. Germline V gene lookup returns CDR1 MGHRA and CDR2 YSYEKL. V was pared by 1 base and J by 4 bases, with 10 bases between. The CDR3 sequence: CASSQGDRRTGELFF. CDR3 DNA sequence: TGCGCCAGCAGCCAAGGAGACAGGCGCACCGGGGAGCTGTTTTTT.

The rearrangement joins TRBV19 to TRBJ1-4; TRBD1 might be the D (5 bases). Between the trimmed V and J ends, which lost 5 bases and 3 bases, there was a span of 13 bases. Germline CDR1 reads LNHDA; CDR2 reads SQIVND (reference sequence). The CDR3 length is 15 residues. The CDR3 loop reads CASSRGPQANEKLFF. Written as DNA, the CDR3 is TGTGCCAGTAGTCGAGGCCCACAGGCTAATGAAAAACTGTTTTTT.

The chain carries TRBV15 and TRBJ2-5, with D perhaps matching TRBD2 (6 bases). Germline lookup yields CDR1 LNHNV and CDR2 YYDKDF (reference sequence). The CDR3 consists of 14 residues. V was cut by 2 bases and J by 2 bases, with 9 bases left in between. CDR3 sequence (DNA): TGTGCCACCAGCAGACAGGGAGGACAAGAGACCCAGTACTTC. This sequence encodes CATSRQGGQETQYF.

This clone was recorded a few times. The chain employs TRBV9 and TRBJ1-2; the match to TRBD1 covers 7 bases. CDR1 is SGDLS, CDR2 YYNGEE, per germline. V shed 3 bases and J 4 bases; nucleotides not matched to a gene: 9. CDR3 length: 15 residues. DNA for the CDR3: TGTGCCAGCAGCGCCGGGACAGACCTACTCTATGGCTACACCTTC. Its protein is CASSAGTDLLYGYTF.